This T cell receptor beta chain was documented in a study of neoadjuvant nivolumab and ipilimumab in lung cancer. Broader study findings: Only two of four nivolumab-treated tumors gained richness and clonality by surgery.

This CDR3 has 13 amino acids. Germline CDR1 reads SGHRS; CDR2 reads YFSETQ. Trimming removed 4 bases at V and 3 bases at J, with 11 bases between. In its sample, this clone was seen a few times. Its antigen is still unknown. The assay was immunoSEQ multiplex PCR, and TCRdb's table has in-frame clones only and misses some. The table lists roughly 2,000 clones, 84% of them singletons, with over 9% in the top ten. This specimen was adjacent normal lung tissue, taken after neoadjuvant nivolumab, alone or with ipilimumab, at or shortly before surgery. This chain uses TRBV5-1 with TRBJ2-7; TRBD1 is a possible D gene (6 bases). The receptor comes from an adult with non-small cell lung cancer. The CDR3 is CASSGGQYYEQYF. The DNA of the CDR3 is TGCGCCAGCAGCGGAGGACAGTACTACGAGCAGTACTTC.